The TCR beta chain under discussion was sequenced for a study of cytomegalovirus exposure and HLA in healthy donors. General observations from the study: A missense DCLRE1C variant was associated with V- and J-gene trimming of TCR beta chains in a later analysis, and an independent cohort replicated the association. The analysis excluded some indistinguishable V segments, including TRBV6-2 and TRBV6-3. Later analysis suggested links between common viral pathogens and several top significant clusters. Roughly even sequencing depth across donors was the assumption behind the presence/absence analyses.

Only a few counts were recorded for this clone. Its specificity is not known. The PCR was carried out with 60 Vbeta primers and 13 Jbeta primers. Some clones are missing from TCRdb's copy, which holds only in-frame ones; the method was immunoSEQ multiplex PCR. The repertoire includes 150,000 or so clones, 80% to 85% of them detected once, and roughly 2.1% sits in the top ten. Between the trimmed V and J ends, which lost 5 bases and 4 bases, there was a span of 18 bases. CDR3 length equals 15 residues. Germline CDR1 reads MGHRA; CDR2 reads YSYEKL. The source is a man younger than 30 in good health and CMV-seronegative. Sample: PBMCs. The chain is built from TRBV4-1 and TRBJ2-7; D call uncertain. The CDR3 nucleotides read TGCGCCAGCAGCACTCAATATTCCTACCTTTACGAGCAGTACTTC. Its translation is CASSTQYSYLYEQYF.